What follows is one T cell receptor (beta chain) and its context. Its target is not known. The data are from a study of T cell repertoires in cytomegalovirus infection. Overall study context: Indicated by public TCR beta signatures were CMV infection and matching HLA type. The study's findings and limits: Summed frequency of public TCR beta families distinguished CMV carriers with the relevant HLA. The ex vivo response was dominated by HLA-C-restricted CMV-specific TCR beta clonotypes.

Germline V gene lookup returns CDR1 SGHTA and CDR2 FQGNSA. The trim removed 2 bases at V and 3 bases at J, leaving 5 bases unmatched. This CDR3 is built from 16 residues. MiXCR, run by TCRdb on the reads, gives a single entry per CDR3 protein. Of 250,000 to 300,000 distinct CDR3 sequences listed, roughly 10% are singletons. This sequence was found in a human donor in good health (CMV status not recorded). Some clones in this sample may be carry-over from other donors' samples. The rearrangement links TRBV7-2 to TRBJ2-3; 10 bases are a match to TRBD2. Sequences were obtained from PBMCs. The DNA for the CDR3 is TGTGCCAGCAGCTTAACTAGCGGGGCCCAAACAGATACGCAGTATTTT. Amino acid sequence: CASSLTSGAQTDTQYF.